This is a list of T cell receptor beta chains from one sample in a study of CD8 T cells in ankylosing spondylitis. One entry per CDR3 protein, called by TCRdb with MiXCR from the 5' RACE reads. This sample has 150,000 to 200,000 distinct CDR3 sequences, with approximately 13% found just once. Sequencing input: blood, either unsorted or a sorted T cell fraction (not recorded which). Receptors were obtained from a female donor with ankylosing spondylitis or in good health (not recorded which). The CDR3 runs from the conserved cysteine through the conserved F or W. A D gene is named only where the DNA matches it firmly. Rows may omit the clone size; those that give it use once, few, many or a size class.

length,V,J,size,D,DNA,CDR3
14,TRBV5-6,TRBJ1-5,few,-,TGTGCCAGCAGCTTCTTGTTAGGGGCGCAGCCCCAGCATTTT,CASSFLLGAQPQHF
14,TRBV27,TRBJ2-7,many,TRBD2,TGTGCCAGCAGTCCAGGACTAGCGGGAGACGAGCAGTACTTC,CASSPGLAGDEQYF
16,TRBV7-2,TRBJ2-7,-,TRBD1,TGTGCCAGCAGTCTCGCTGGACAGGGGGGTGCCTACGAGCAGTACTTC,CASSLAGQGGAYEQYF
17,TRBV5-5,TRBJ2-5,few,-,TGTGCCAGCATGATAACTGGGTGGGATATTCCTGCAGAGACCCAGTACTTC,CASMITGWDIPAETQYF
14,TRBV5-1,TRBJ2-3,few,-,TGCGCCAGCAGCCAGGGGACTCCTACAGATACGCAGTATTTT,CASSQGTPTDTQYF
13,TRBV3-1,TRBJ1-1,many,-,TGTGCCAGCAGCCAAGACACGCTAAGGTCAGCTTTCTTT,CASSQDTLRSAFF
15,TRBV5-1,TRBJ2-4,few,TRBD1,TGCGCCAGCAGCTTGTCCCCAGGGACAGGAAACATTCAGTACTTC,CASSLSPGTGNIQYF
15,TRBV7-2,TRBJ2-7,few,-,TGTGCCAGCAGCTTAGATCCCATGAGCTCCTACGAGCAGTACTTC,CASSLDPMSSYEQYF
15,TRBV6-2/TRBV6-3,TRBJ1-1,many,-,TGTGCCAGCAGTCCCCTAAGGACCCTGGGGACTGAAGCTTTCTTT,CASSPLRTLGTEAFF
16,TRBV4-2,TRBJ2-1,many,TRBD2,TGTGCCAGCAGCTTCCGGACTAGCGGGACGAACAATGAGCAGTTCTTC,CASSFRTSGTNNEQFF
16,TRBV2,TRBJ2-3,few,-,TGTGCCAGCAGTGCAGGATTGGAAAGGCGCACAGATACGCAGTATTTT,CASSAGLERRTDTQYF
14,TRBV7-9,TRBJ2-3,many,-,TGTGCCAGCAGCCCCGGGGTTTATGGTGATACGCAGTATTTT,CASSPGVYGDTQYF
14,TRBV12-3/TRBV12-4,TRBJ1-1,many,-,TGTGCCAGCAGTTTAGTGGCCCTGAACACTGAAGCTTTCTTT,CASSLVALNTEAFF
15,TRBV9,TRBJ2-3,-,TRBD2,TGTGCCAGCAGCGGTACTAGCGTTTCGACAGATACGCAGTATTTT,CASSGTSVSTDTQYF
15,TRBV12-3/TRBV12-4,TRBJ1-5,many,TRBD1,TGTGCCAGCAGTTCCTGGACAGGGGGCGATCAGCCCCAGCATTTT,CASSSWTGGDQPQHF
11,TRBV20-1,TRBJ1-1,-,-,TGCAGTGCTAGTCTGAACACTGAAGCTTTCTTT,CSASLNTEAFF
13,TRBV12-3/TRBV12-4,TRBJ1-1,many,-,TGTGCCAGTAAGCGTTGGGCTAACACTGAAGCTTTCTTT,CASKRWANTEAFF
13,TRBV20-1,TRBJ1-6,few,-,TGCAGTGCGAAAAGGGACATAAATTCACCCCTCCACTTT,CSAKRDINSPLHF
18,TRBV28,TRBJ2-1,-,TRBD2,TGTGCCAGCAGTTCCGGGACTAGCGGCAGGGGAGGCGTCCATGAGCAGTTCTTC,CASSSGTSGRGGVHEQFF
17,TRBV4-3,TRBJ2-5,-,TRBD2,TGCGCCAGCAGCCAAGAACCAGCGGGAGGCGGACAAGAGACCCAGTACTTC,CASSQEPAGGGQETQYF
13,TRBV12-3/TRBV12-4,TRBJ2-7,many,TRBD1,TGTGCCAGCAGTTCGGACAGGACCTACGAGCAGTACTTC,CASSSDRTYEQYF
15,TRBV20-1,TRBJ2-3,many,TRBD2,TGCAGTGCTAGAGTCCCCCTAGCGGGAGCCGGTACGCAGTATTTT,CSARVPLAGAGTQYF
12,TRBV9,TRBJ1-1,-,-,TGTGCCAGCAGCGTAGGATTTCGGGAAGCTTTCTTT,CASSVGFREAFF
15,TRBV27,TRBJ2-7,few,TRBD2,TGTGCCAGCAGTCCGAGCGGGAGGATTCGTCAAGAGCAGTACTTC,CASSPSGRIRQEQYF
15,TRBV7-9,TRBJ2-1,-,TRBD1,TGTGCCAGCAGCCCCGGGACAGGGACCTACAATGAGCAGTTCTTC,CASSPGTGTYNEQFF
13,TRBV5-1,TRBJ1-1,-,-,TGCGCCAGCGGGTACCAGGGAATCACTGAAGCTTTCTTT,CASGYQGITEAFF
15,TRBV12-3/TRBV12-4,TRBJ2-3,-,-,TGTGCCAGCAGGCGCGGGACCAGCAGCACAGATACGCAGTATTTT,CASRRGTSSTDTQYF
15,TRBV6-4,TRBJ2-3,many,TRBD2,TGTGCCAGCAGCTATCTAGCGGGAAGCACAGATACGCAGTATTTT,CASSYLAGSTDTQYF